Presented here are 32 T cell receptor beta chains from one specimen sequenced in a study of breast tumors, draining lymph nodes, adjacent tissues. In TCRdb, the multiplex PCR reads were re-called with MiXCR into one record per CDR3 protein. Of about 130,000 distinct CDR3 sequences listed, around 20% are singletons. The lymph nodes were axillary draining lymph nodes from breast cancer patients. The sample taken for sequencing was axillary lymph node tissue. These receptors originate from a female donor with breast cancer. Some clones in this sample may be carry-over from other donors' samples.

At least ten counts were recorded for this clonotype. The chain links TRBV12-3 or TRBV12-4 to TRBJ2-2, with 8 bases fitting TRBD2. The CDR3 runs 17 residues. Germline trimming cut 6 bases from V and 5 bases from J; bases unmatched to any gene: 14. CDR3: CASSVRGLAGPTGELFF. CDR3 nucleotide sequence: TGTGCCAGCAGCGTTAGGGGTTTAGCGGGACCGACCGGGGAGCTGTTTTTT.

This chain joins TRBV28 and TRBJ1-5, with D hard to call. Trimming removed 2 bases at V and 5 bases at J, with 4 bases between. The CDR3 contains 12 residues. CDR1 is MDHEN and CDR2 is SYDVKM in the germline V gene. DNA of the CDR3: TGTGCCAGCAGTTTAGAACATCAGCCCCAGCATTTT. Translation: CASSLEHQPQHF.

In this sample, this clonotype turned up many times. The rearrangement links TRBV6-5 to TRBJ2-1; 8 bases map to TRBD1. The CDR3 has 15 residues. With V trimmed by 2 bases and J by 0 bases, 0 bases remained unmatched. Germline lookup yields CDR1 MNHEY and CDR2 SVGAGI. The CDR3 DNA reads TGTGCCAGCAGTTACGACAGGGGCTCCTACAATGAGCAGTTCTTC. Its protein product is CASSYDRGSYNEQFF.

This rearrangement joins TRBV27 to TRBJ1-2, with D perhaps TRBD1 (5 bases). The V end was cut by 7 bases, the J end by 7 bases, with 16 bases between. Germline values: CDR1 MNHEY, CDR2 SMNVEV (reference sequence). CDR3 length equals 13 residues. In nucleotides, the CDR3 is TGTGCCAGCACCCGGGGGGGACTGAGTGGCTACACCTTC. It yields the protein CASTRGGLSGYTF.

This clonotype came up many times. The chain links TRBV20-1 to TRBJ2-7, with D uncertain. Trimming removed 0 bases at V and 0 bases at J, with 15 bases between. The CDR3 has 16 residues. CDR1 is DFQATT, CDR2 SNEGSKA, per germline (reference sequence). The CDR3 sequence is CSARDPRRWDSYEQYF. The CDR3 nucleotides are TGCAGTGCTAGAGATCCGAGGCGGTGGGACTCCTACGAGCAGTACTTC.

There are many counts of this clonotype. The CDR3 spells CASSSKTGNTDTQYF. The CDR3 DNA follows: TGCGCCAGCAGTTCCAAGACGGGAAACACAGATACGCAGTATTTT. The chain combines TRBV5-1 with TRBJ2-3; D might be TRBD2 (5 bases). The germline V gene encodes CDR1 SGHRS and CDR2 YFSETQ. The CDR3 length is 15 residues. The V and J ends lost 5 bases and 2 bases respectively, with 15 bases between them.

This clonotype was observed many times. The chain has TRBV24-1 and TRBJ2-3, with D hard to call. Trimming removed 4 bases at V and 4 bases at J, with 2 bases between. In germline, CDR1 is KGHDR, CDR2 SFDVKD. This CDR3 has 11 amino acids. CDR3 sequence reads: CATSEADTQYF. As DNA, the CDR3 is TGTGCCACCAGTGAGGCAGATACGCAGTATTTT.

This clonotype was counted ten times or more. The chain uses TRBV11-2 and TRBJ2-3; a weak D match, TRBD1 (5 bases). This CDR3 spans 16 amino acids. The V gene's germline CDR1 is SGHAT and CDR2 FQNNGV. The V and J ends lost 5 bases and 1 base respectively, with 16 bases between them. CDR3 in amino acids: CASSLRQLGGTDTQYF. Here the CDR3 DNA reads TGTGCCAGCAGCCTCCGACAGTTGGGTGGCACAGATACGCAGTATTTT.

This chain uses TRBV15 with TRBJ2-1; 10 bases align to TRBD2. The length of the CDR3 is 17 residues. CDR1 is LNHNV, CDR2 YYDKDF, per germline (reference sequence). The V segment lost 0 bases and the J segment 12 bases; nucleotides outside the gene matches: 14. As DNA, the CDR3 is TGTGCCACCAGCAGAGATAGCCGGTCTAGCGGGAGAAGGGGGCAGTTCTTC. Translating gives CATSRDSRSSGRRGQFF.

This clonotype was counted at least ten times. In nucleotides, the CDR3 is TGTGCCAGCAGTTTTTCTCTAGCGCGAATCACAGATACGCAGTATTTT. Its translation: CASSFSLARITDTQYF. The rearrangement links TRBV12-3 or TRBV12-4 to TRBJ2-3; D may be TRBD2 (6 bases). The CDR3 spans 16 residues. V was cut by 3 bases and J by 2 bases, with 15 bases left in between.

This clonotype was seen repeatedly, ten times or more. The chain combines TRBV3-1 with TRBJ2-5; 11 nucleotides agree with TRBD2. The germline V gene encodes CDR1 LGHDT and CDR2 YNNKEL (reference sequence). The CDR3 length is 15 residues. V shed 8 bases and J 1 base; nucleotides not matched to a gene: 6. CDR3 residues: CASSTTSGAQETQYF. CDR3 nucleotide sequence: TGTGCCAGCTCGACGACTAGCGGGGCCCAAGAGACCCAGTACTTC.

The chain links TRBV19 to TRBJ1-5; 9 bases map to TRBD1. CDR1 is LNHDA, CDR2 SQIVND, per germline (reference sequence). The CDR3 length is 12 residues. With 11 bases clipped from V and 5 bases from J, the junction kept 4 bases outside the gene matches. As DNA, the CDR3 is TGTGCCGGCGGGACAGGGCATCAGCCCCAGCATTTT. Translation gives CAGGTGHQPQHF.

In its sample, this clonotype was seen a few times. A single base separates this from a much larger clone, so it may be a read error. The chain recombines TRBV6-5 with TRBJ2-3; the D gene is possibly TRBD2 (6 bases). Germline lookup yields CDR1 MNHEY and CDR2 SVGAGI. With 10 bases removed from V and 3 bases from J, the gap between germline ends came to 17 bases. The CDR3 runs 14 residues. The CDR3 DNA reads TGTGCCATCGGTATCACGGGAGTTACAGATACGCAGTATTTT. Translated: CAIGITGVTDTQYF.

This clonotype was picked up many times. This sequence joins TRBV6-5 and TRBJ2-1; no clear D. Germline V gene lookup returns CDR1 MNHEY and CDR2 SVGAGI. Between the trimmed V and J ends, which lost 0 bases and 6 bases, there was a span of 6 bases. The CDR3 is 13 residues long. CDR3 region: CASSYSVTNEQFF. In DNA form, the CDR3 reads TGTGCCAGCAGTTACTCAGTTACCAATGAGCAGTTCTTC.

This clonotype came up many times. For the CDR3, the DNA is TGCAGTGCTAGAGATCTGGCCAACACCGGGGAGCTGTTTTTT. Residues: CSARDLANTGELFF. The rearrangement links TRBV20-1 to TRBJ2-2; no clear D gene. The CDR3 runs 14 residues. Germline loops: CDR1 DFQATT, CDR2 SNEGSKA (reference sequence). V lost 0 bases to trimming and J lost 2 bases, with 7 bases between them.

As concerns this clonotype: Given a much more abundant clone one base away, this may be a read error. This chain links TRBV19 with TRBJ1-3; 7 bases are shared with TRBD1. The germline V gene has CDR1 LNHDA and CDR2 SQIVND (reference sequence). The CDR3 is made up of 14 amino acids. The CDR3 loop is CAGSPGTVGNTIYF. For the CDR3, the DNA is TGTGCCGGTAGTCCGGGGACAGTCGGAAACACCATATATTTT.

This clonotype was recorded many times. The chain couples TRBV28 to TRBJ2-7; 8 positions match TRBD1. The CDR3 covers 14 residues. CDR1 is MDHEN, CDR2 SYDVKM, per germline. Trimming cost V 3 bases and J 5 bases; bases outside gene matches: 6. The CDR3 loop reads CASSFRSTGDEQYF. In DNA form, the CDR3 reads TGTGCCAGCAGTTTCCGCTCGACAGGGGACGAGCAGTACTTC.

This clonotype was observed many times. DNA for the CDR3: TGTGCCTGGGCGGACAGGAAGGAGCAGTACTTC. Translation: CAWADRKEQYF. This chain links TRBV30 with TRBJ2-7, with 7 nucleotides matching TRBD1. In germline, CDR1 is GTSNPN, CDR2 SVGIG (reference sequence). Trimming at V came to 5 bases and at J to 7 bases, leaving 5 bases not matched to a gene. This CDR3 has 11 residues.

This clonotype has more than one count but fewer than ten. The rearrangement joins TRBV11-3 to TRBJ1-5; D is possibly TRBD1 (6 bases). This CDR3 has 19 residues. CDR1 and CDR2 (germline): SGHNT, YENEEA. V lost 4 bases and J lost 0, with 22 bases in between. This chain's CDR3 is CASSWGGGHRFYSNQPQHF. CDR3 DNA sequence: TGTGCCAGCAGCTGGGGCGGGGGACACCGATTTTATAGCAATCAGCCCCAGCATTTT.

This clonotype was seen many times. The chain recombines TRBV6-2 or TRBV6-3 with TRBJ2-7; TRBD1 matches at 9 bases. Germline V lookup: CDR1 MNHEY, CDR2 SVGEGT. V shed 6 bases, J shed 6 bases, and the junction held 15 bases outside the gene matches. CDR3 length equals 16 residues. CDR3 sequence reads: CASRDCVGQGVCEQYF. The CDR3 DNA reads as TGTGCCAGCAGAGACTGCGTGGGACAGGGTGTTTGCGAGCAGTACTTC.

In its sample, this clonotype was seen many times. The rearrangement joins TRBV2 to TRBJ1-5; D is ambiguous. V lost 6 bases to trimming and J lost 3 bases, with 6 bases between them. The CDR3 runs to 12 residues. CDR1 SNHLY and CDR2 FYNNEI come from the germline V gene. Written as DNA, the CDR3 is TGTGCCAGCAGCAGGCCCAATCAGCCCCAGCATTTT. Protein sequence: CASSRPNQPQHF.

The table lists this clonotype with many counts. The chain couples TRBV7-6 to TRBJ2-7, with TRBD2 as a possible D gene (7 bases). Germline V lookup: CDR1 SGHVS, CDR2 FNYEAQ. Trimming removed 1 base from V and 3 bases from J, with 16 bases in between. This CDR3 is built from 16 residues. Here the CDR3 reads CASSLGARGAGYEQYF. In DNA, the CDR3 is TGTGCCAGCAGCTTAGGAGCCCGGGGGGCGGGCTACGAGCAGTACTTC.

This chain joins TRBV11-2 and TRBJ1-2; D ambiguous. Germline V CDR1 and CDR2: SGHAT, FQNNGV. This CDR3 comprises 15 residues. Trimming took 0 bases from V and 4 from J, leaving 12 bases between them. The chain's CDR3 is CASSLDLVRGYGYTF. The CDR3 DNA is TGTGCCAGCAGCTTAGATTTGGTCAGAGGCTATGGCTACACCTTC.

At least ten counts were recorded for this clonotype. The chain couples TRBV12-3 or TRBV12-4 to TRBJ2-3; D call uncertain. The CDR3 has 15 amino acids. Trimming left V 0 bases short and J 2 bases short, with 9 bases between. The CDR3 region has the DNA TGTGCCAGCAGTTTAGCGAAGACATACACAGATACGCAGTATTTT. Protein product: CASSLAKTYTDTQYF.

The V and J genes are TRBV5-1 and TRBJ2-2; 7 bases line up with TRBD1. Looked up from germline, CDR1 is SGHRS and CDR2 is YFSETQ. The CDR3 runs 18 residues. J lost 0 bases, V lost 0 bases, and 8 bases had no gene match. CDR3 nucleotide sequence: TGCGCCAGCAGCTTGGGATCAGGGGGACGTTCGAACACCGGGGAGCTGTTTTTT. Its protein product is CASSLGSGGRSNTGELFF.

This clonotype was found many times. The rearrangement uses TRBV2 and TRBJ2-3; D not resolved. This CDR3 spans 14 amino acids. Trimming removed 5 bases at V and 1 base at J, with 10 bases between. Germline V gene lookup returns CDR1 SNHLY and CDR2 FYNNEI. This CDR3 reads CASSLHPRTDTQYF. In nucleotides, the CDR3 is TGTGCCAGCAGTCTCCACCCTCGCACAGATACGCAGTATTTT.

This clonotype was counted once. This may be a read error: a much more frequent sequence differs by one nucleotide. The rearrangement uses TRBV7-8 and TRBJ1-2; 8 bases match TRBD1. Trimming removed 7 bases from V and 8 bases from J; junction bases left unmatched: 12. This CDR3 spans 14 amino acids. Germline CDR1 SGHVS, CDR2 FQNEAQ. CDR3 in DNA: TGTGCCAGCACCCTGGACAGGGCGCCGGAAGGCTACACCTTC. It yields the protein CASTLDRAPEGYTF.

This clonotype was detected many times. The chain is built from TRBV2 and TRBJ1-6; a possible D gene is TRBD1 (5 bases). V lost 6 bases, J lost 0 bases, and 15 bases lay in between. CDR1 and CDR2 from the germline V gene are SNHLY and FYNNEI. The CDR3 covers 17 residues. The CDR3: CASSEERGRSYNSPLHF. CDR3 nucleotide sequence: TGTGCCAGCAGCGAGGAGAGGGGACGCTCCTATAATTCACCCCTCCACTTT.

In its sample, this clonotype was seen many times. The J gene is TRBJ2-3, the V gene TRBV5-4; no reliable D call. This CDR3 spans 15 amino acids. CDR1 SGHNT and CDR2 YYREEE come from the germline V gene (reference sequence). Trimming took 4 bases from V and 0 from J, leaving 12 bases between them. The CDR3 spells CASSPGPTSTDTQYF. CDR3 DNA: TGTGCCAGCAGCCCTGGTCCAACTAGCACAGATACGCAGTATTTT.

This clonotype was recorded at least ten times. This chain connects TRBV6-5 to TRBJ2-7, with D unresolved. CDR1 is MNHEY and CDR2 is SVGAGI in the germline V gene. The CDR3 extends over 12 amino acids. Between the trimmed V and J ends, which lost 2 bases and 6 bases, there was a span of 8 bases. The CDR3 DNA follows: TGTGCCAGCAGTTACGGAGCTTCCGAGCAGTACTTC. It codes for CASSYGASEQYF.

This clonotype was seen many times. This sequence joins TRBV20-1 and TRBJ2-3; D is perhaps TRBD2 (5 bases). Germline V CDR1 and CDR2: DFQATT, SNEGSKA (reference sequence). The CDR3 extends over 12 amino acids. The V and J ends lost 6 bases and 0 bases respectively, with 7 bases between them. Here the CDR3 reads CSAAESTDTQYF. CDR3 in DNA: TGCAGTGCAGCGGAAAGCACAGATACGCAGTATTTT.

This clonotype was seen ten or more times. CDR3 nucleotide sequence: TGTGCCAGCAGCCAAGGACTAGCCTTCTACTACAATGAGCAGTTCTTC. Protein product: CASSQGLAFYYNEQFF. The J gene is TRBJ2-1, the V gene TRBV14, with 7 positions matching TRBD2. The CDR3 totals 16 residues. Germline V lookup: CDR1 SGHDN, CDR2 FVKESK. V dropped 1 base and J dropped 3; count of bases not matched to a gene: 6.